This T cell receptor (beta chain) stems from a study of T cell repertoires in cytomegalovirus infection. Study-level information: Indications came from public TCR beta signatures; they pointed to CMV infection and to a matching HLA type. Points from the study as a whole: CMV carriers having the relevant HLA were flagged by cumulative public TCR beta family frequency. Within the response measured ex vivo, HLA-C-restricted CMV-specific TCR beta clonotypes were dominant.

This clonotype occurred many times. Its antigen is still unknown. This CDR3 contains 13 residues. The ends were cut back, 10 bases at V and 4 bases at J, with 16 bases in the middle. Germline CDR1 is SGHAT and CDR2 is FQNNGV. TCRdb itself ran the reads through MiXCR, one entry per CDR3 protein. The table shows roughly 500,000 distinct CDR3 sequences, with approximately 16% occurring only once. The J gene is TRBJ1-2, the V gene TRBV11-2, with TRBD1 as a possible D gene (5 bases). The source of this sequence is a human donor in good health (CMV status not recorded). Some clones in this sample may be carry-over from other donors' samples. Sample: CD8+ T cells from PBMCs. The CDR3 spells CATKGDGSYGYTF. The DNA of the CDR3 is TGTGCCACCAAAGGGGACGGAAGCTATGGCTACACCTTC.